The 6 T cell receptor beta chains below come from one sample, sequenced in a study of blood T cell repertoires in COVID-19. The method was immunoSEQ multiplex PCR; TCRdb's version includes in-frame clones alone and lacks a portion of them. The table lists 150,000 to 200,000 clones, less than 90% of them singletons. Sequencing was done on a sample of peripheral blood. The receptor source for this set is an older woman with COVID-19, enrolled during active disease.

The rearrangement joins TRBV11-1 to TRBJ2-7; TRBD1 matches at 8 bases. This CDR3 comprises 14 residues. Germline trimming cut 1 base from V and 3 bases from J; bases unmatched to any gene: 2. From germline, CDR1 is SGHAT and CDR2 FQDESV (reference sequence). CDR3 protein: CASSLGGTGYEQYF. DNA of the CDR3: TGTGCCAGCAGCTTAGGAGGGACAGGCTACGAGCAGTACTTC. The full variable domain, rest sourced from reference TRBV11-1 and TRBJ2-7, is EAEVAQSPRYKITEKSQAVAFWCDPISGHATLYWYRQILGQGPELLVQFQDESVVDDSQLPKDRFSAERLKGVDSTLKIQPAELGDSAMYLCASSLGGTGYEQYFGPGTRLTVT.

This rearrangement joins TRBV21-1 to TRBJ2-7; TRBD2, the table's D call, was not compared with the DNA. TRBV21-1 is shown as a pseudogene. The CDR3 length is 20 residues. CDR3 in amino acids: CASSKVIGGPLAGTRNEQYF. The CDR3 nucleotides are TGTGCCAGCAGCAAAGTGATTGGGGGGCCGCTAGCGGGAACTCGGAACGAGCAGTACTTC.

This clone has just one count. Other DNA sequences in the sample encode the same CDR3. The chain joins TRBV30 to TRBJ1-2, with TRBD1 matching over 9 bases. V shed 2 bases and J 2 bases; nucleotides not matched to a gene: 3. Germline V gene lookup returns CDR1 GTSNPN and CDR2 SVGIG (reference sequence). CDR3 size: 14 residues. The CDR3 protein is CAWSPDRGNYGYTF. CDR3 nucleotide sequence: TGTGCCTGGAGTCCGGACAGGGGAAACTATGGCTACACCTTC.

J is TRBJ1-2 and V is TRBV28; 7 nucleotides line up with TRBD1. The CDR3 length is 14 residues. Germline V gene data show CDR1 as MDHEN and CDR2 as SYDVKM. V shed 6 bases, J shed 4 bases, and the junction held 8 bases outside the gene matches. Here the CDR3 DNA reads TGTGCCAGCAGAGTGACAGGGAAGATCTATGGCTACACCTTC. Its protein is CASRVTGKIYGYTF.

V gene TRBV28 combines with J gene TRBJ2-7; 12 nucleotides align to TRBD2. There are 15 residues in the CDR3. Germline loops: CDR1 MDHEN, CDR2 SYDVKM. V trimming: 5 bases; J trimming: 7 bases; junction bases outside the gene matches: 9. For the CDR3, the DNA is TGTGCCAGCAGTCCAGCGGGACTAGCGGGCGGGGAGCAGTACTTC. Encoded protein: CASSPAGLAGGEQYF.

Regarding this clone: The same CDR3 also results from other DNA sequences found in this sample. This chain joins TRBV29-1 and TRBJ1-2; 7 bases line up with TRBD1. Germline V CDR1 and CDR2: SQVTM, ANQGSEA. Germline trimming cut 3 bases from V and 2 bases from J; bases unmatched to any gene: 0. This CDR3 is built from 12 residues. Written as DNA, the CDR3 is TGCAGCGTTGAGACAGGGAACTATGGCTACACCTTC. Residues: CSVETGNYGYTF.